These T cell receptor beta chains were read from a single sample in a study of cytomegalovirus exposure and HLA in healthy donors. TCRdb keeps only in-frame clones here, not all; method: immunoSEQ multiplex PCR. The data show about 240,000 clones, 87% seen once. What was sequenced was PBMCs. All receptors come from a man younger than 35 in good health and CMV-seronegative. Each CDR3 is given with its conserved first and last residue. The D gene is left open where the match is weak. Some rows have no size entry. The others give once, few or many, or a class for an expanded clone.

j_gene,d_gene,abundance,v_gene,CDR3nt,CDR3aa
TRBJ2-7,-,-,TRBV28,TGTGCCAGCAGTTTCCGGGGGTTATCCTACGAGCAGTACTTC,CASSFRGLSYEQYF
TRBJ2-1,TRBD1,-,TRBV27,TGTGCCAGCCTATCCGGGACAGGGCTTTACAATGAGCAGTTCTTC,CASLSGTGLYNEQFF
TRBJ2-3,-,-,TRBV5-1,TGCGCCAGCAGCTTGCAACCTAGCTCAGATACGCAGTATTTT,CASSLQPSSDTQYF
TRBJ2-5,-,-,TRBV5-4,TGTGCCAGCAGCTTGGATTCAGTCCAAGAGACCCAGTACTTC,CASSLDSVQETQYF
TRBJ1-5,-,-,TRBV6-5,TGTGCCAGCAGGGGGGCGCCGAGGCAGCCCCAGCATTTT,CASRGAPRQPQHF
TRBJ2-7,-,once,TRBV29-1,TGCAGCGTTGGGAAATACGGGGTCCGATGGGAGCAGTACTTC,CSVGKYGVRWEQYF
TRBJ2-3,-,-,TRBV2,TGTGCCAGCAGTGACTCAAAGAGTATTGGTACGCAGTATTTT,CASSDSKSIGTQYF
TRBJ2-7,-,few,TRBV10-3,TGTGCCATCAGTGGGTGGGCAGACTACGAGCAGTACTTC,CAISGWADYEQYF
TRBJ2-7,-,-,TRBV7-9,TGTGCCAGCAGCTTAGCGTCGTACTCCTACGAGCAGTACTTC,CASSLASYSYEQYF
TRBJ1-2,-,-,TRBV28,TGTGCCAGCAGCCTAGTGGACAGCTATGGCTACACCTTC,CASSLVDSYGYTF
TRBJ2-7,TRBD1,-,TRBV9,TGTGCCAGCAGCGCCTCCGGGACAGGGGTTTACGAGCAGTACTTC,CASSASGTGVYEQYF
TRBJ2-5,-,-,TRBV5-1,TGCGCCAGCAGCTTGAGGCTAGCGCAAGAGACCCAGTACTTC,CASSLRLAQETQYF
TRBJ2-7,TRBD2,-,TRBV6-5,TGTGCCAGCAGCGTCGGGGGGACGTTGGTATACGAGCAGTACTTC,CASSVGGTLVYEQYF
TRBJ2-7,-,-,TRBV29-1,TGCAGCGTTGAAGGAACAGGGGGGGCCGAGCAGTACTTC,CSVEGTGGAEQYF
TRBJ2-7,-,-,TRBV19,TGTGCCAGTAATGCGGATCCGGGAGATTACGAGCAGTACTTC,CASNADPGDYEQYF
TRBJ2-7,TRBD1,-,TRBV19,TGTGCCAGTAGCCGTATGCAGGGGGCGTCCGCTAACGAGCAGTACTTC,CASSRMQGASANEQYF
TRBJ2-7,-,-,TRBV6-5,TGTGCCAGCAGAGGACAGCCACAATACGAGCAGTACTTC,CASRGQPQYEQYF
TRBJ2-1,-,-,TRBV29-1,TGCAGCGTTGAAGGAGAGGGTAGTAATGATGAGCAGTTCTTC,CSVEGEGSNDEQFF
TRBJ2-7,TRBD2,-,TRBV29-1,TGCAGCGTCCAAGGACTAGCGGGAGGTAGGGGCTACGAGCAGTACTTC,CSVQGLAGGRGYEQYF
TRBJ1-6,-,once,TRBV28,TGTGCCAGCAGGCGTAGAGAGGGCGATAATTCACCCCTCCACTTT,CASRRREGDNSPLHF
TRBJ2-7,-,-,TRBV2,TGTGCCAGCAAGGGGGTCCCCTACGAGCAGTACTTC,CASKGVPYEQYF
TRBJ1-5,-,-,TRBV30,TGTGCCTGGGTGACGCCTGGGAGAAGGAGAGATAGCAATCAGCCCCAGCATTTT,CAWVTPGRRRDSNQPQHF
TRBJ1-6,-,-,TRBV9,TGTGCCAGCAGCGTAAACGCGGATTCACCCCTCCACTTT,CASSVNADSPLHF
TRBJ1-1,-,-,TRBV10-3,TGTGCCATCAGTGAAGGAACAGGGTGGCGCACTGAAGCTTTCTTT,CAISEGTGWRTEAFF
TRBJ1-5,TRBD1,-,TRBV7-9,TGTGCCAGCAGCCCCAACCGGGACAGAGTATATCCCCAGCATTTT,CASSPNRDRVYPQHF
TRBJ1-2,TRBD1,-,TRBV5-6,TGTGCCAGCAGCTTTGGGACAGGGCACTTCGGCTACACCTTC,CASSFGTGHFGYTF
TRBJ1-4,-,-,TRBV6-5,TGTGCCAGCAGACGACAGGTTCAGAATGAAAAACTGTTTTTT,CASRRQVQNEKLFF
TRBJ2-7,-,-,TRBV7-2,TGTGCCAGCAGCTTAGAGGGGACATCCTACGAGCAGTACTTC,CASSLEGTSYEQYF
TRBJ1-6,-,-,TRBV27,TGTGCCAGCAGGGGGGGGTATAATTCACCCCTCCACTTT,CASRGGYNSPLHF
TRBJ1-2,-,-,TRBV2,TGTGCCAGAACAGGAGATTCCTCCTATGGCTACACCTTC,CARTGDSSYGYTF
TRBJ1-4,-,-,TRBV21-1,TGTGCCAGCAGCAAAAGGGCAAACCCAGGGGGAAAACTGTTTTTT,CASSKRANPGGKLFF
TRBJ2-2,-,-,TRBV7-6,TGTGCCAGCACAGGGTTAACCGGGGAGCTGTTTTTT,CASTGLTGELFF
TRBJ2-1,-,-,TRBV10-1,TGCGCCAGCAGTGGCAGCTACAATGAGCAGTTCTTC,CASSGSYNEQFF
TRBJ2-7,-,-,TRBV28,TGTGCCAGCGAGCGAGTATCCTACGAGCAGTACTTC,CASERVSYEQYF
TRBJ1-2,-,-,TRBV27,TGTGCCAGCAGTTTATTGGCGGGGGACCATGGCTACACCTTC,CASSLLAGDHGYTF
TRBJ2-7,TRBD1,-,TRBV19,TGTGCCAGTAGAAGGACAGGGAGGATAGACGAGCAGTACTTC,CASRRTGRIDEQYF
TRBJ1-6,TRBD1,-,TRBV19,TGTGCCAGTAGCGGGACAGGCGGGACCAATTCACCCCTCCACTTT,CASSGTGGTNSPLHF
TRBJ1-2,-,-,TRBV12-5,TGTGCTAGTGGTTCCTCGGCGGGTGGGTACTATGGCTACACCTTC,CASGSSAGGYYGYTF
TRBJ2-7,TRBD1,few,TRBV28,TGTGCCAGCAGTCTCCTGCGGACAGGGATCTCCTACGAGCAGTACTTC,CASSLLRTGISYEQYF
TRBJ2-1,-,-,TRBV5-1,TGCGCCAGCACCTCGAGAAATGAGCAGTTCTTC,CASTSRNEQFF
TRBJ1-2,-,-,TRBV11-2,TGTGCCAGCAGCTTAGCTCGAGGGGGTGGCTACACCTTC,CASSLARGGGYTF
TRBJ2-7,TRBD2,-,TRBV6-5,TGTGCCAGCAGTAATGGACTAGCGGGGACCTACGAGCAGTACTTC,CASSNGLAGTYEQYF
TRBJ2-3,TRBD2,-,TRBV7-2,TGTGCCAGCAGCCCAAGGACTAGCGGGGGGTGGGGAGATACGCAGTATTTT,CASSPRTSGGWGDTQYF
TRBJ1-4,-,once,TRBV19,TGTGCCAGTAGTATCGCTTTCGGGACTCGTTTGGAAAAACTGTTTTTT,CASSIAFGTRLEKLFF
TRBJ2-1,TRBD2,few,TRBV27,TGTGCCAGCTGGGGGCGGGGGGAGATATTATACAATGAGCAGTTCTTC,CASWGRGEILYNEQFF
TRBJ2-1,TRBD2,once,TRBV5-4,TGTGCCAGCGGCCTAGCGGGGGGGGATGAGCAGTTCTTC,CASGLAGGDEQFF
TRBJ1-2,TRBD1,-,TRBV4-1,TGCGCCAGCAGTCCCGGGACAGGGAGTTATGGCTACACCTTC,CASSPGTGSYGYTF
TRBJ1-2,TRBD1,-,TRBV11-2,TGTGCCAGCAGCTTAGATCGGGACAGGGGGCTTAACTATGGCTACACCTTC,CASSLDRDRGLNYGYTF
TRBJ2-1,TRBD1,-,TRBV29-1,TGCAGCGTCCGACAGGGATACAATGAGCAGTTCTTC,CSVRQGYNEQFF
TRBJ2-2,TRBD1,once,TRBV5-1,TGCGCCAGCAGCTTGAGAACCGGACAGGGGGACAACACCGGGGAGCTGTTTTTT,CASSLRTGQGDNTGELFF
TRBJ2-7,TRBD1,-,TRBV7-8,TGTGCCAGCAGCTTAGGCGGGACAGGGACCCCCTACGAGCAGTACTTC,CASSLGGTGTPYEQYF
TRBJ1-6,-,-,TRBV6-5,TGTGCCAGCAGTTTCGAGGGCCGTTATAATTCACCCCTCCACTTT,CASSFEGRYNSPLHF
TRBJ1-2,-,few,TRBV2,TGTGCCAGCAATCTACAGGGATTTGGCTACACCTTC,CASNLQGFGYTF
TRBJ2-1,-,-,TRBV6-1,TGTGCCAGCAGTGGGGGGGACCGCTTGAGCTCCTACAATGAGCAGTTCTTC,CASSGGDRLSSYNEQFF
TRBJ2-5,-,-,TRBV4-2,TGTGCCAGCAGCCAAGGTCGGAGCGAGACCCAGTACTTC,CASSQGRSETQYF
TRBJ2-7,-,-,TRBV6-5,TGTGCCAGCAGATTTACTTCCGATAACTACGAGCAGTACTTC,CASRFTSDNYEQYF
TRBJ2-7,-,-,TRBV7-2,TGTGCCAGCAGCCATGGGGAGGCCTACGAGCAGTACTTC,CASSHGEAYEQYF
TRBJ1-5,TRBD1,-,TRBV15,TGTGCCACCAGCAGAGGGGGACAGGGTGGTCAGCCCCAGCATTTT,CATSRGGQGGQPQHF
TRBJ1-1,-,once,TRBV4-2,TGTGCCAGCAGCCAAGAGGGTACGAGGATTGAAGCTTTCTTT,CASSQEGTRIEAFF
TRBJ1-2,TRBD1,-,TRBV7-9,TGTGCCAGCAGCTCCGGGACAGTCTATGGCTACACCTTC,CASSSGTVYGYTF